This T cell receptor (beta chain) was identified in a study of low-dose radiotherapy and immunotherapy resistance in tumors. Across the study: Aspirin 300 mg was given orally each day for four cycles from cycle 1 day 1.

Trimming took 0 bases from V and 2 from J, leaving 6 bases between them. From germline, CDR1 is SGHNT and CDR2 YYREEE (reference sequence). The CDR3 runs 15 residues. This clonotype was detected once. Indicated time point: after trial treatment. Treatment specified: LDRT plus nivolumab, ipilimumab, low-dose cyclophosphamide and aspirin (RACIN trial). Advanced solid tumors lacking tumor-infiltrating lymphocytes were present in eligible patients. Primers targeting TRAV and TRBV primed first-strand cDNA, covering alpha and beta chains. TCRs were put through approximately 21 PCR cycles of amplification with Phusion. A constant-region primer and the V-primer adapter served as the primer pair. Amplification (by in vitro transcription) was performed on isolated mRNA. TCRdb ran MiXCR on the reads and lists one entry per CDR3 protein. The table lists around 80,000 distinct CDR3 sequences, less than 20% of them singletons.

The input for sequencing was PBMCs, taken after low-dose radiotherapy plus immunotherapy. The chain uses TRBV5-4 and TRBJ2-6; D is ambiguous. This receptor was taken from a male donor with prostate cancer. CDR3 bases: TGTGCCAGCAGCTTGGTGACGCCTGGGGCCAACGTCCTGACTTTC. It translates to CASSLVTPGANVLTF.